The clone carrying this T cell receptor (beta chain) was observed once. Random hexamers served to reverse transcribe roughly 0.45 to 1 ug RNA. In TCRdb, the immunoSEQ multiplex PCR reads were re-called with MiXCR into one record per CDR3 protein. The sample has about 150,000 distinct CDR3 sequences; roughly 95% are singletons. CDR1 SGDLS and CDR2 YYNGEE come from the germline V gene. After removal of 4 bases from V and 7 bases from J, the junction contained 15 bases not matched to a gene. The CDR3 extends over 17 amino acids. Negative magnetic isolation gave CD8+ and CD4+ cells; FACS enriched CD8+ TEMRA. The sample originates from a study of CD8 T cells in Susac syndrome.

The chain links TRBV9 to TRBJ2-2, with TRBD2 matching 8 bases. Sequenced: CD4+ T cells from PBMCs. This clonotype was obtained from a human donor with Susac syndrome. CDR3 DNA sequence: TGTGCCAGCAGCTACCCTTCCGGGAGGGCCGAAGGCGGGGAGCTGTTTTTT. It yields the protein CASSYPSGRAEGGELFF.